This entry concerns a single TCR beta chain. Its antigen is currently unknown. The sample originates from a study of CD8+CD57+ T cells in acquired aplastic anemia. Whole-study results and caveats: Fewer than 30 shared CD8+ CDR3s appeared highly expressed within patients' immunodominant clones.

Genomic DNA acted as the template from which TCR beta VDJ combination and CDR3 sequence profiling were carried out. TCRdb reanalysed the reads using MiXCR and keeps one entry per CDR3 protein. The sample has about 420,000 distinct CDR3 sequences, about two thirds seen once. Looked up from germline, CDR1 is SGDLS and CDR2 is YYNGEE. The length of the CDR3 is 13 residues. This receptor was identified in a human donor in good health, serving as a control. The chain employs TRBV9 and TRBJ2-7; 11 bases match TRBD1. Sequenced: sorted CD4+, CD8+, or CD8+CD57+ T cells (not recorded which) from PBMCs. For the CDR3, the DNA is TGTGCCAGCAACAAGTGGGGGGACAGGGGGTACAATGTC. Protein product: CASNKWGDRGYNV.